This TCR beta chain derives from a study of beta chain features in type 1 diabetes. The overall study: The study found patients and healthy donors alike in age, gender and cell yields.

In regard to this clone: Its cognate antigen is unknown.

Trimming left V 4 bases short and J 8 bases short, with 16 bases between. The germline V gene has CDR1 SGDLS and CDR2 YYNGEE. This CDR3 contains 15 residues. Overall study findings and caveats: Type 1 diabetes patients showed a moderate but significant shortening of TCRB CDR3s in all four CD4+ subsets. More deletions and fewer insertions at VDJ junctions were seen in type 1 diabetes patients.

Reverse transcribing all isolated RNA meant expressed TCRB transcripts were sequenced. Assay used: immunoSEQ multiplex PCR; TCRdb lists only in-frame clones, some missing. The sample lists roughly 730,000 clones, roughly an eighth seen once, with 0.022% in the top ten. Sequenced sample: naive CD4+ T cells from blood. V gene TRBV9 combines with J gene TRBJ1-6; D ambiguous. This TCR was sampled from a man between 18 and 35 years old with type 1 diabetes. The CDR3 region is CASSPFEGDYSPLHF. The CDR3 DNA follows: TGTGCCAGCAGCCCTTTTGAAGGTGATTATTCACCCCTCCACTTT.